These 17 T cell receptor beta chains originate from one sample sequenced in a study of PD-L1 blockade in urothelial cancer. The method was immunoSEQ multiplex PCR; TCRdb's version includes in-frame clones alone and lacks a portion of them. This sample carries about 2,500 clones, around 37% of them seen once, and the ten largest clones take about a fifth. The specimen comprised tumor tissue, sampled before atezolizumab (anti-PD-L1) treatment. The origin of the receptors is a man aged 60 to 75 with urothelial cancer.

The rearrangement links TRBV6-8 to TRBJ1-4; D is undetermined. Germline loops: CDR1 MNHGY, CDR2 SAAAGT. The V end was cut by 6 bases, the J end by 2 bases, with 10 bases between. CDR3 size: 14 residues. The DNA of the CDR3 is TGTGCCAGCAGCCACCGTCCTACTAATGAAAAACTGTTTTTT. Translated: CASSHRPTNEKLFF.

The chain links TRBV5-1 to TRBJ1-3, with D uncertain. This CDR3 is 14 amino acids long. Trimming stripped 0 bases from V and 8 bases from J, with 12 bases between. Germline-derived CDR1 and CDR2 are SGHRS and YFSETQ. The CDR3 is CASSLAEESDTIYF. CDR3 sequence (DNA): TGCGCCAGCAGCTTGGCGGAAGAGTCGGACACCATATATTTT.

This sequence joins TRBV25-1 and TRBJ1-1, with no clear D. The V gene's germline CDR1 is MGHDK and CDR2 SYGVNS. V was clipped by 4 bases and J by 5 bases, with 11 bases between them. The CDR3 has 13 amino acids. DNA for the CDR3: TGTGCCAGCAGTGGACCGTTGAGGACTGAAGCTTTCTTT. Its translation: CASSGPLRTEAFF.

V is TRBV4-1 and J is TRBJ2-1, with TRBD2 identical over 9 bases. Germline assignment: CDR1 MGHRA and CDR2 YSYEKL. This CDR3 contains 16 residues. The J segment lost 8 bases and the V segment lost 0 bases, leaving 8 bases of the junction unmatched. CDR3 sequence: CASSQDLSGGSYEQFF. The DNA of the CDR3 is TGCGCCAGCAGCCAAGATCTTAGCGGGGGTAGCTATGAGCAGTTCTTC.

In nucleotides, the CDR3 is TGTGCCAGCAGTTTGATGAGGGGAGCGTACTATGGCTACACCTTC. This sequence encodes CASSLMRGAYYGYTF. The J gene is TRBJ1-2, the V gene TRBV28, with D maybe TRBD1 (5 bases). This CDR3 comprises 15 residues. CDR1 is MDHEN and CDR2 is SYDVKM in the germline V gene. V gave up 3 bases and J gave up 3 bases, with 14 bases separating them.

This clone was recorded a few times. The chain combines TRBV9 with TRBJ1-2, with D possibly matching TRBD1 (6 bases). The CDR3 sequence is 15 residues long. CDR1 is SGDLS and CDR2 is YYNGEE in the germline V gene. V lost 6 bases, J lost 6 bases, and 21 bases lay in between. CDR3: CASTEDPWTENGYTF. Written as DNA, the CDR3 is TGTGCCAGCACCGAAGACCCCTGGACAGAGAATGGCTACACCTTC.

The sample holds one count of this clone. J is TRBJ2-1 and V is TRBV18; no firm D call. The CDR3 contains 13 residues. Germline V gene data show CDR1 as KGHSH and CDR2 as LQKENI. V lost 0 bases, J lost 7 bases, and 7 bases lay in between. The CDR3 coding sequence is TGTGCCAGCTCACCACCAACATCTAATGAGCAGTTCTTC. Protein product: CASSPPTSNEQFF.

V gene TRBV28 combines with J gene TRBJ1-2; D perhaps matches TRBD1 (5 bases). Germline CDR1 MDHEN, CDR2 SYDVKM. The CDR3 is made up of 16 amino acids. V was cut by 0 bases and J by 1 base, with 12 bases left in between. CDR3: CASSLWSDRDNYGYTF. For the CDR3, the DNA is TGTGCCAGCAGTTTATGGTCTGACAGAGATAACTATGGCTACACCTTC.

This sequence joins TRBV4-1 and TRBJ1-6, with a weak D call TRBD1 (5 bases). The CDR3 loop spans 16 amino acids. Trimming removed 1 base from V and 7 bases from J, with 14 bases in between. The germline gives CDR1 MGHRA, CDR2 YSYEKL. The chain's CDR3 is CASSQGPGEGNSPLHF. CDR3 nucleotides: TGCGCCAGCAGCCAAGGCCCCGGGGAGGGGAATTCACCCCTCCACTTT.

In this sample, this clone is medium-sized. CDR3 coding DNA: TGTGCCAGCACCCCGGGACTAGCGGGGGGGCCTTTAGATACGCAGTATTTT. Its translation: CASTPGLAGGPLDTQYF. The rearrangement uses TRBV6-8 and TRBJ2-3; TRBD2 agrees at 16 bases. The CDR3 covers 17 residues. CDR1 is MNHGY and CDR2 is SAAAGT in the germline V gene. With 7 bases clipped from V and 5 bases from J, the junction kept 9 bases outside the gene matches.

J is TRBJ2-2 and V is TRBV5-1, with D possibly TRBD1 on 6 matching bases. CDR1 SGHRS and CDR2 YFSETQ come from the germline V gene. The CDR3 runs to 16 residues. V lost 4 bases and J 2 bases, leaving 15 bases between the germline ends. DNA of the CDR3: TGCGCCAGCAGCCCTACCATGGGGGCTAACACCGGGGAGCTGTTTTTT. This sequence encodes CASSPTMGANTGELFF. Full variable domain (rest looked up from reference TRBV5-1 and TRBJ2-2): KAGVTQTPRYLIKTRGQQVTLSCSPISGHRSVSWYQQTPGQGLQFLFEYFSETQRNKGNFPGRFSGRQFSNSRSEMNVSTLELGDSALYLCASSPTMGANTGELFFGEGSRLTVL.

The chain employs TRBV18 and TRBJ2-3; 7 nucleotides match TRBD1. J lost 4 bases, V lost 4 bases, and 5 bases had no gene match. This CDR3 has 14 amino acids. Germline V gene data show CDR1 as KGHSH and CDR2 as LQKENI. CDR3 bases: TGTGCCAGCTCACTAACAGGGGTTGCAGATACGCAGTATTTT. Protein: CASSLTGVADTQYF.

This rearrangement joins TRBV6-8 to TRBJ2-1; weak D call: TRBD2 (6 bases). The CDR3 is 16 amino acids. The V end was cut by 6 bases, the J end by 0 bases, with 15 bases between. Germline CDR1 reads MNHGY; CDR2 reads SAAAGT. CDR3 loop: CASRGGYGTSYNEQFF. The CDR3, as DNA: TGTGCCAGCAGGGGGGGTTATGGGACCTCCTACAATGAGCAGTTCTTC.

The rearrangement joins TRBV19 to TRBJ1-2; D uncertain. CDR1 and CDR2 (germline): LNHDA, SQIVND (reference sequence). This CDR3 is 11 amino acids long. The V and J ends lost 5 bases and 4 bases respectively, with 5 bases between them. The DNA for the CDR3 is TGTGCCAGTAGTTTCCTCTATGGCTACACCTTC. Its protein product is CASSFLYGYTF.

This chain connects TRBV18 to TRBJ1-5; tentatively, D is TRBD1 (6 bases). The CDR3 contains 14 residues. Per germline, CDR1 KGHSH and CDR2 LQKENI. Trimming took 4 bases from V and 2 from J, leaving 9 bases between them. The CDR3 coding sequence is TGTGCCAGCTCACTACAGGGCCGCAATCAGCCCCAGCATTTT. Translated, it gives CASSLQGRNQPQHF.

This clone turned up a few times. Germline and junction disagree at one end, which may indicate a read error. CDR3 amino acids: CASSPGLRAAGELFF. In nucleotides, the CDR3 is TGTGCTAGCAGCCCGGGACTAAGGGCCGCCGGGGAGCTGTTTTTT. The chain combines TRBV11-3 with TRBJ2-2; 7 positions agree with TRBD2. This CDR3 region has 15 residues. Germline CDR1 and CDR2: SGHNT and YENEEA.

This clone was recorded a few times. The chain has TRBV6-8 and TRBJ1-1; no definite D call. Germline assignment: CDR1 MNHGY and CDR2 SAAAGT. The germline V and J ends were trimmed by 4 bases and 4 bases, with 22 bases remaining between them. CDR3 length: 17 residues. CDR3 bases: TGTGCCAGCAGTTTCGACCCGGGCCGTCTTATAGGCACTGAAGCTTTCTTT. This codes for CASSFDPGRLIGTEAFF.